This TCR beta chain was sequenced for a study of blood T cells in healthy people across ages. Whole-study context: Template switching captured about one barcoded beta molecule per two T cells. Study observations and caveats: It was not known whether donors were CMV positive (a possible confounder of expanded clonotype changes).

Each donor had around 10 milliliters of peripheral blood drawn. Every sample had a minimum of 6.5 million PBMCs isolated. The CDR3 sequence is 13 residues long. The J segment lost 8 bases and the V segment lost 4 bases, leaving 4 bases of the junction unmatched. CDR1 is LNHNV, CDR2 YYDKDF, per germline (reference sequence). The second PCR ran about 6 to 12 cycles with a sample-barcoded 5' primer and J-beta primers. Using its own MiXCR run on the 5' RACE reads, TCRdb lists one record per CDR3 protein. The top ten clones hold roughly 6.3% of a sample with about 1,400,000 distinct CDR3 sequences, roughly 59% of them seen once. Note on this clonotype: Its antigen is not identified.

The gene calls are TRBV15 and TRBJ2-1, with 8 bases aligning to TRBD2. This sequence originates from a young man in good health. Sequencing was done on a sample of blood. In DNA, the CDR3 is TGTGCCACCAGCAAGCGGGAGATTGATGAGCAGTTCTTC. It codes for CATSKREIDEQFF.